One T cell receptor beta chain is described in this entry. The data originate from a study of shared T cell receptors in the human thymus. Measured with immunoSEQ multiplex PCR; TCRdb has only the in-frame clones, and not every one. This repertoire shows 700,000 or so clones, approximately 85% found once; its top ten account for roughly 0.01%. The V gene end was trimmed by 1 base and the J gene end by 4 bases; junction bases not matched to a gene: 4. The CDR3 is made up of 16 amino acids. The germline gives CDR1 SGHDN, CDR2 FVKESK. This sample also appeared in a second study, on human thymus T cells. That paper states: Immunologically healthy infants in Finland undergoing congenital heart defect surgery were the donors. Thymic samples were excised during corrective heart operations. Among thymic and blood repertoires, usage of V and J genes appeared biased. Related research reported highly overlapping thymic repertoires among unrelated individuals.

This sequence joins TRBV14 and TRBJ1-3, with 10 bases that match TRBD1. The sequenced sample consisted of thymocytes. This receptor was obtained from a girl less than two years old with a congenital heart defect. CDR3 DNA sequence: TGTGCCAGCAGCCAAGGTGGGACAGGGGAAGGAAACACCATATATTTT. It is translated as CASSQGGTGEGNTIYF.